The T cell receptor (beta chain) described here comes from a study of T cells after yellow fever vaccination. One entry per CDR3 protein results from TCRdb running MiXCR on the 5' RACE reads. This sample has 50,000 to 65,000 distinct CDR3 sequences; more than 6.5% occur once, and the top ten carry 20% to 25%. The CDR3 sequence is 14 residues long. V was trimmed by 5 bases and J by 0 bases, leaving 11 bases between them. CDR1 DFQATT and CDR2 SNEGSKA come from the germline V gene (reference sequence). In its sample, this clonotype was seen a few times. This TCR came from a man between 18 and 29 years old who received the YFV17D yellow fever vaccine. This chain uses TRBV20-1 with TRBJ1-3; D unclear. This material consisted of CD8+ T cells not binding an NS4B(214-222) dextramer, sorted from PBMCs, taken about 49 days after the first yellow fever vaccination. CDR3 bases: TGCAGTGCTTTACGGCAGAGCTCTGGAAACACCATATATTTT. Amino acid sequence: CSALRQSSGNTIYF.